This T cell receptor (beta chain) was recovered during a study of cytomegalovirus exposure and HLA in healthy donors. Findings and caveats of the study: With later analysis, a missense DCLRE1C variant became linked to TCR beta V- and J-gene trimming.

Worth noting for this clone: Its antigen is undetermined.

The PCR made use of 60 Vbeta and 13 Jbeta primers. Data came from immunoSEQ multiplex PCR; TCRdb stores just in-frame clones and leaves some out. The table lists tens of thousands of clones, around 70% of them singletons. The sample comprised PBMCs. The TCR comes from a man between 60 and 75 years old in good health and CMV-seronegative.

The chain's CDR3 is CASSKEHVRKPSGANVLTF. The CDR3 DNA reads as TGTGCCAGCAGCAAAGAGCACGTGCGCAAGCCCTCTGGGGCCAACGTCCTGACTTTC. The chain carries TRBV21-1 and TRBJ2-6; TRBD2 reflects the table's D call only, with no check against the DNA. TRBV21-1 counts as a pseudogene. There are 19 residues in the CDR3.